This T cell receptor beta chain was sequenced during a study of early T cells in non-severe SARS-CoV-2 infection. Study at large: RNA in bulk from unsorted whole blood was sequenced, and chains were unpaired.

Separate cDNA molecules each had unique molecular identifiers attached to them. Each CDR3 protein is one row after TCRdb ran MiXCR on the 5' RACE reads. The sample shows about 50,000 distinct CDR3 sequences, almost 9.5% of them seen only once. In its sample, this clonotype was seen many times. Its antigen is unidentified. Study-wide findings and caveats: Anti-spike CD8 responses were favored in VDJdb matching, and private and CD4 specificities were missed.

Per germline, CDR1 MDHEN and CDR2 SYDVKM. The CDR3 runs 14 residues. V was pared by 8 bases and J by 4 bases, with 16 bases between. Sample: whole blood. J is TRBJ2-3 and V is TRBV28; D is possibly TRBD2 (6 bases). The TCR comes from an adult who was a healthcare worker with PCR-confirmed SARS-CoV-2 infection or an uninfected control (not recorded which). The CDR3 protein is CASLLGTRPDTQYF. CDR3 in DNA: TGTGCCAGCTTACTCGGGACTCGCCCAGATACGCAGTATTTT. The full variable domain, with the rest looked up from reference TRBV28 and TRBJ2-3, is DVKVTQSSRYLVKRTGEKVFLECVQDMDHENMFWYRQDPGLGLRLIYFSYDVKMKEKGDIPEGYSVSREKKERFSLILESASTNQTSMYLCASLLGTRPDTQYFGPGTRLTVL.